Described below is a single T cell receptor (beta chain) sequence and its context. The data stem from a study of shared clonotypes between healthy human individuals. When replicate PCRs were run on sorted subsets, they used about 220 ng DNA, approximately 33,000 T cell genomes. Method: immunoSEQ multiplex PCR; TCRdb's copy keeps in-frame clones and lacks some. The data show 800,000 to 1,200,000 clones, approximately 78% seen once. V lost 7 bases to trimming and J lost 3 bases; unmatched junction nucleotides: 3. Germline lookup yields CDR1 MDHEN and CDR2 SYDVKM. The CDR3 length is 13 residues. This sequence originates from a young man in good health. Some clones in this sample may be carry-over from other donors' samples. Sequenced: memory CD4+ T cells from PBMCs. The sample's subset: CD45RA-negative fraction. The rearrangement uses TRBV28 and TRBJ2-3; TRBD2 matches 8 bases. CDR3 sequence: CASMSGSTDTQYF. The CDR3 nucleotides read TGTGCCAGCATGAGCGGGAGTACAGATACGCAGTATTTT.